This TCR beta chain was profiled in a study of control samples from healthy donors and cancer patients. The data were produced by immunoSEQ multiplex PCR, yet TCRdb's version contains in-frame clones alone and is incomplete. This repertoire shows 160,000 or so clones, 85% to 95% found once; its top ten account for roughly 2.3%. V was clipped by 0 bases and J by 9 bases; unmatched bases: 7. CDR3 length: 15 amino acids. Germline assignment: CDR1 KGHDR and CDR2 SFDVKD. Material: blood. This receptor was identified in a man aged 45-60 years in good health. The V gene is TRBV24-1, the J gene TRBJ1-5, with 7 positions matching TRBD1. The CDR3 DNA follows: TGTGCCACCAGTGATTTGGATGGACAGGATGGGCCCCAGCATTTT. Its protein product is CATSDLDGQDGPQHF.